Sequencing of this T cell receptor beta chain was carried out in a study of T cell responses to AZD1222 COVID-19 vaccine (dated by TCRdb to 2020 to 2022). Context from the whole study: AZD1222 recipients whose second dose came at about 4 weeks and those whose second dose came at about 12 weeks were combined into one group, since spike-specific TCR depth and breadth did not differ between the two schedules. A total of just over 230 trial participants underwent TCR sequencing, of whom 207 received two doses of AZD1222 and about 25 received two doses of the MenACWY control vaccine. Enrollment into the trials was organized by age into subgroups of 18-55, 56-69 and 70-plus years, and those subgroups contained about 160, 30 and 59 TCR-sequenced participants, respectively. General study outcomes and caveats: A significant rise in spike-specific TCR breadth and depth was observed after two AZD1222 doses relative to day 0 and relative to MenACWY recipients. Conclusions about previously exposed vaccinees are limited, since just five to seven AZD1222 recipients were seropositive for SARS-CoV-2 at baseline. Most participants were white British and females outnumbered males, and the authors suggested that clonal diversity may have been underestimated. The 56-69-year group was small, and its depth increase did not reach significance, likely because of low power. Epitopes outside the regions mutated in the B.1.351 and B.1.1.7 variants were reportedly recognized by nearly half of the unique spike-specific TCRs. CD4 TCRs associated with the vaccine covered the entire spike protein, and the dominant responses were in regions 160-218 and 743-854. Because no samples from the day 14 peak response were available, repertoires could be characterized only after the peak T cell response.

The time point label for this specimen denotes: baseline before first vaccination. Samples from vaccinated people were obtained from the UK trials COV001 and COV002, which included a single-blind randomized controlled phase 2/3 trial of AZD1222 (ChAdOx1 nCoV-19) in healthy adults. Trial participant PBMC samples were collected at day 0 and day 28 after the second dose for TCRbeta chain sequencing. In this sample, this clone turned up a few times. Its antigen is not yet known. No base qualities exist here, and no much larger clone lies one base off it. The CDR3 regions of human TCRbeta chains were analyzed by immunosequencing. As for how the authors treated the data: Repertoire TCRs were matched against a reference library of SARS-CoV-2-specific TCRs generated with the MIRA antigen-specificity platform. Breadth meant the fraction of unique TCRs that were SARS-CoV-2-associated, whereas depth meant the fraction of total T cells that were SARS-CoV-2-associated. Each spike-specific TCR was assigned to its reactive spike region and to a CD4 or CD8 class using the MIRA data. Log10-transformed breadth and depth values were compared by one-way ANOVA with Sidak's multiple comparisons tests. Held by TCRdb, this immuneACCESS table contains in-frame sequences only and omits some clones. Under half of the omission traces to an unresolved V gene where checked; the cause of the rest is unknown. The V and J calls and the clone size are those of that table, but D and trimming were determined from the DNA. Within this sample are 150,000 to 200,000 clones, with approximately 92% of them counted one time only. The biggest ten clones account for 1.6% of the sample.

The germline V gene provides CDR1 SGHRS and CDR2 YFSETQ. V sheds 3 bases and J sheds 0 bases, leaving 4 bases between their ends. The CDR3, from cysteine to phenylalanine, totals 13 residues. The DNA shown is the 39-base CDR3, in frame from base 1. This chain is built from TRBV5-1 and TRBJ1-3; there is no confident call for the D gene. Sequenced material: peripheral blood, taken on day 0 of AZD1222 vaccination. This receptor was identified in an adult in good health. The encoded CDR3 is CASSSASGNTIYF. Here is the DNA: TGCGCCAGCAGCTCTGCCTCTGGAAACACCATATATTTT.